This T cell receptor beta chain appears in the sequencing data of a study of T cells in Graves' hyperthyroidism and ophthalmopathy (dated by TCRdb to about 2019). For context, the study as a whole: Peripheral blood samples were taken at initial diagnosis, before any treatment was given. To identify TCR V-J signatures that set the groups apart, the researchers used a discovery cohort of about a hundred patients, made up of some 41 with Graves' ophthalmopathy and approximately 57 with stable Graves' hyperthyroidism. Whether ophthalmopathy could be predicted prospectively was tested in an independent validation cohort made up of roughly 19 hyperthyroidism patients plus 17 patients who later progressed to ophthalmopathy. The 90 or so discovery patients were randomly split 7:3 into training and test sets. In more than 5 Graves' hyperthyroidism patients, the study also compared T-cell repertoires from thyroid tissue with T-cell repertoires from blood. Once sampling was done, hyperthyroidism patients were given methimazole at a starting dose of 30 mg daily, whereas ophthalmopathy patients were given high-dose intravenous methylprednisolone. According to the paper, TCR Vbeta CDR3 sequencing was carried out on approximately 140 peripheral blood samples, which came from 40 to 45 ophthalmopathy, about 75 hyperthyroidism and approximately 17 progressor patients.

Stable Graves' hyperthyroidism was defined as no progression to ophthalmopathy during 18 months of follow-up. Hyperthyroidism patients were newly diagnosed, with disease duration under 2 months, and aged 18 to 65 years. Any patient with an uncontrolled infection, another autoimmune disease, pregnancy or lactation was excluded. Diagnoses were established on the basis of clinical symptoms, serum thyroxine and TRAb, thyroid ultrasound, and orbital computed tomography. Ficoll-Paque density gradient centrifugation was used to isolate PBMCs from 8 to 10 ml of fresh peripheral blood. Total RNA was extracted using Trizol reagent, and RNA quality was assessed on an Agilent 2100 Bioanalyzer. This clonotype has just a few counts. Its antigen remains undetermined. Nothing much larger sits one base from this clone, and base qualities are not available. Results the study describes overall, beyond this receptor: Sample size was not statistically predetermined, and blinding of investigators to group allocation was not performed. A model built on a 13 V-J signature distinguished ophthalmopathy from stable hyperthyroidism, reaching around 87% sensitivity and 81% to 83% specificity in cross-validation and 80%/75% in testing. Most expanded thyroid clonotypes (frequency above 0.001) were also detected in blood, a finding suggesting that blood repertoires may reflect thyroid immune responses. In validation, the model predicted progression to ophthalmopathy with approximately 69% sensitivity and 72% to 75% specificity, a median of approximately 6.5 months before onset.

Amplification of TCR beta CDR3 regions was carried out from RNA transcripts. A first-round RT-PCR of the TCR CDR3 used the HTBI primer set with the Qiagen OneStep RT-PCR kit. Libraries were constructed in a second round of multiplex PCR, after which size selection and purification were carried out. Libraries were sequenced paired-end with 100 bp reads on an Illumina HiSeq2000. The authors' analysis ran thus. Raw data were processed with SOAPnuke, discarding reads with adapters, uncalled bases, mean Phred below 15, or no exact constant-primer or identifier match. COPE v1.2.5 was used to merge the high-quality paired reads, and each unique nucleotide sequence was defined as a clonotype. MiTCR v1.1 was used to align the clonotypes against IMGT TRBV, TRBD and TRBJ reference segments. Analysis was restricted to V-J combinations with a frequency above 0.0001, which covered roughly 99% of repertoires. The TCS score was defined as the ratio of F50 (clonal expansion) to E x V (chaos), calculated using BLOSUM62-based TCRdist between CDR3 peptides within each V-J. Welch's t-statistics and random forest reduced roughly 500 V-J features to 13, which were used in a naive Bayes classifier (R e1071). Thyroid-blood repertoire similarity was quantified with the Morisita-Horn index. The public reads were reanalyzed by TCRdb: fastp trimming at Q25, MiXCR alignment, in-frame beta chains only. CDR3 protein sequences are deduplicated, and each keeps its most common genes and DNA. TCRdb's processing, not the authors', yielded these V and J calls. The sample records hundreds of thousands of distinct CDR3 sequences, more than 30% of which are singletons. The ten largest clones add up to 7% to 10% of the sample.

The CDR3 runs 12 amino acids, cysteine and phenylalanine included. Of the read, only the CDR3 DNA is kept; its 36 bases are in frame from base 1. CDR1 SGHTA and CDR2 FQGNSA were looked up in the germline V gene. The germline ends are 5 bases apart after V is trimmed by 0 bases and J by 6 bases. Recombination connected TRBV7-2 to TRBJ1-1, with the D segment identity uncertain. The sequencing sample was made of blood. This TCR derives from a man younger than 35 with Graves' hyperthyroidism. The DNA is as follows: TGTGCCAGCAGCTTAGCGTTGCCTGAAGCTTTCTTT. This translates into CASSLALPEAFF.